These 10 T cell receptor beta chains share one sample of origin, sequenced in a study of blood T cell repertoires in COVID-19 (dated by TCRdb to the early 2020s). Libraries were prepared through the immunoSEQ multiplex PCR assay. TCRdb carries this immuneACCESS record with in-frame sequences only. Its versions omit some clonotypes, under half of them owing to an unresolved V gene in the studies checked, with the rest unexplained. Here the sample has around 170,000 clones; approximately 90% occur a single time. The ten biggest clones cover roughly 2.9% of the sample. Sequenced: peripheral blood. The receptors come from a woman aged 30 to 39 with active or convalescent COVID-19.

This sequence joins TRBV21-1 and TRBJ2-1; the table gives TRBD1 as D, unverified against the DNA. TRBV21-1 is tagged as a pseudogene. CDR3 length: 16 residues. CDR3 DNA sequence: TGTGCCAGCAGCAAGGTGGAGTGGGGGCCGCTAAATGAGCAGTTCTTC. Its translation: CASSKVEWGPLNEQFF.

This chain links TRBV6-1 with TRBJ1-6; TRBD1 agrees at 9 bases. The J segment lost 2 bases and the V segment lost 6 bases, leaving 8 bases of the junction unmatched. CDR3 length equals 17 residues. Germline V gene sequence: CDR1 MNHNS, CDR2 SASEGT. The CDR3 region is CASREQGAFTYNSPLHF. The CDR3 DNA follows: TGTGCCAGCAGGGAACAGGGGGCATTCACCTATAATTCACCCCTCCACTTT.

The V gene is TRBV5-4, the J gene TRBJ2-2; 12 bases are shared with TRBD2. CDR1 and CDR2 (germline): SGHNT, YYREEE (reference sequence). The junction had 8 bases not matched to a gene; V was cut back by 4 bases and J by 7 bases. The CDR3 covers 16 residues. Here the CDR3 reads CASSARLAGALGELFF. The CDR3 DNA is TGTGCCAGCAGCGCACGACTAGCGGGGGCTCTCGGGGAGCTGTTTTTT.

The chain couples TRBV7-2 to TRBJ1-2; 8 bases match TRBD1. J gave up 1 base and V 5 bases, and 9 bases lay outside the gene matches. This CDR3 has 16 residues. Per germline, CDR1 SGHTA and CDR2 FQGNSA. CDR3 protein: CASSIDRGSYNYGYTF. The CDR3 DNA is TGTGCCAGCAGCATCGACAGGGGTTCCTATAACTATGGCTACACCTTC.

CDR3 DNA sequence: TGTGCCAGCAGCTTGGTGACAGGGGGGATTGGCTACACCTTC. This sequence encodes CASSLVTGGIGYTF. V gene TRBV5-4 combines with J gene TRBJ1-2; TRBD1 aligns across 9 bases. From germline, CDR1 is SGHNT and CDR2 YYREEE (reference sequence). There are 14 residues in the CDR3. V lost 0 bases to trimming and J lost 7 bases; unmatched junction nucleotides: 4.

A few counts support this clone. This chain links TRBV6-5 with TRBJ1-2; 8 nucleotides match TRBD1. Germline CDR1 reads MNHEY; CDR2 reads SVGAGI. The ends lost 6 bases at V and 8 bases at J; junction bases unmatched: 8. The CDR3 consists of 13 residues. DNA of the CDR3: TGTGCCAGCAGGTCGGACAGGGCAAGAGGCTACACCTTC. Residues: CASRSDRARGYTF.

The chain has TRBV19 and TRBJ1-5; weak D call: TRBD1 (6 bases). Trimming removed 3 bases from V and 1 base from J, with 7 bases in between. Germline V CDR1 and CDR2: LNHDA, SQIVND (reference sequence). This CDR3 contains 14 residues. The CDR3 sequence is CASSMQGSNQPQHF. The CDR3 DNA sequence: TGTGCCAGTAGTATGCAGGGGAGCAATCAGCCCCAGCATTTT.

This chain uses TRBV27 with TRBJ2-4; D is undetermined. Germline values: CDR1 MNHEY, CDR2 SMNVEV (reference sequence). Trimming stripped 5 bases from V and 0 bases from J, with 11 bases between. The CDR3 is 15 residues long. CDR3 nucleotide sequence: TGTGCCAGCAGTCCCCAGTCGCTAGCCAAAAACATTCAGTACTTC. The encoded protein is CASSPQSLAKNIQYF.

This clone was found a few times. The chain is built from TRBV7-9 and TRBJ1-1; weak D call: TRBD1 (6 bases). In germline, CDR1 is SEHNR, CDR2 FQNEAQ (reference sequence). V lost 5 bases and J lost 6, with 13 bases in between. This CDR3 has 13 residues. The CDR3 sequence: CASSIRTESEAFF. CDR3 DNA: TGTGCCAGCAGCATCCGGACAGAATCTGAAGCTTTCTTT.

The chain joins TRBV7-9 to TRBJ1-5; 7 bases match TRBD1. Germline V gene sequence: CDR1 SEHNR, CDR2 FQNEAQ (reference sequence). V shed 5 bases, J shed 2 bases, and the junction held 0 bases outside the gene matches. The CDR3 has 13 residues. The CDR3 nucleotides are TGTGCCAGCAGCACAGGGGGCAATCAGCCCCAGCATTTT. Translating it yields CASSTGGNQPQHF.